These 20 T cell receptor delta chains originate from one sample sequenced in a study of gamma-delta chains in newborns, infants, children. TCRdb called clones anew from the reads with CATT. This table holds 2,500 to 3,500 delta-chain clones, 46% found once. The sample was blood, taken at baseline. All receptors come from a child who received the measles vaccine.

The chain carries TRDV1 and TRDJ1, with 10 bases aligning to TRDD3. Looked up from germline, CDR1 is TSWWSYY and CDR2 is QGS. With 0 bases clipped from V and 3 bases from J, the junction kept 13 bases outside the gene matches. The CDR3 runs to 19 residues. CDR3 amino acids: CALGELGFSVLGDPDKLIF. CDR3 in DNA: TGTGCTCTTGGGGAACTTGGCTTCTCCGTACTGGGGGATCCCGATAAACTCATCTTT.

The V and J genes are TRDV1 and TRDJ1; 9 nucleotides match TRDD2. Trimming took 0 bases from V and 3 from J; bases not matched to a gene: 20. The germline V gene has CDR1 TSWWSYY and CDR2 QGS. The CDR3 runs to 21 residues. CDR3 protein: CALGELHTFLRGDPYADKLIF. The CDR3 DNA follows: TGTGCTCTTGGGGAACTACACACCTTCCTACGGGGGGATCCGTACGCCGATAAACTCATCTTT.

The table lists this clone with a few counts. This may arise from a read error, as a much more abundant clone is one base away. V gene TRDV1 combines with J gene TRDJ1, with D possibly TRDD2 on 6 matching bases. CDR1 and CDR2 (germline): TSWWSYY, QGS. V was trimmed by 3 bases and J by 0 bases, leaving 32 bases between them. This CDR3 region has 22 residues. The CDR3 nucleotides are TGTGCTCTTGGGGAGCCCCGCGTGAGAATTCCTCCTACGGTAATGTACACCGATAAACTCATCTTT. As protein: CALGEPRVRIPPTVMYTDKLIF.

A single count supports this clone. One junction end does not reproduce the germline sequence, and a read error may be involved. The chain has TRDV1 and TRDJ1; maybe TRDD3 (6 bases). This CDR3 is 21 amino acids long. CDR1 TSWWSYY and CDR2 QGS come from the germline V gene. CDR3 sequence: CAPGERFPTGGRADRTDKLIF. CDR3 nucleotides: TGTGCTCCTGGGGAACGCTTCCCTACAGGGGGACGAGCGGACAGGACCGATAAACTCATCTTT.

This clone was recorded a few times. CDR3 sequence reads: CALGPPSYPTIPRGRTAQLFF. Here the CDR3 DNA reads TGTGCTCTTGGGCCTCCTTCCTACCCCACGATACCTAGAGGGAGGACAGCACAACTCTTCTTT. The V gene is TRDV1, the J gene TRDJ2, with 9 bases aligning to TRDD2. CDR3 length: 21 amino acids. Germline CDR1 TSWWSYY, CDR2 QGS. The V segment lost 5 bases and the J segment 4 bases; nucleotides outside the gene matches: 23.

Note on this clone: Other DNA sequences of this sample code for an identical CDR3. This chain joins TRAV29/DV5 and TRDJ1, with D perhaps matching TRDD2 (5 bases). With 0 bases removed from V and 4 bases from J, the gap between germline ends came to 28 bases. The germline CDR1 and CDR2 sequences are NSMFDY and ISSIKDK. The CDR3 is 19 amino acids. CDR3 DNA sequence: TGTGCAGCAAGCGCTAATTCCTCAAGCCGTACTTTTGCGAGCGATAAACTCATCTTT. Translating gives CAASANSSSRTFASDKLIF.

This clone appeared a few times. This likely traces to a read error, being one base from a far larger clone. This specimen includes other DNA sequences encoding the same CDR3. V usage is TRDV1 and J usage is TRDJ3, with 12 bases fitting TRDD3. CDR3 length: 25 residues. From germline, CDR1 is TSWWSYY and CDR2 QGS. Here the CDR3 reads CALGERGTLHWGILQSSWDTRQMFF. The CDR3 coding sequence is TGTGCTCTTGGGGAAAGGGGCACCCTACACTGGGGGATACTTCAAAGCTCCTGGGACACCCGACAGATGTTTTTT.

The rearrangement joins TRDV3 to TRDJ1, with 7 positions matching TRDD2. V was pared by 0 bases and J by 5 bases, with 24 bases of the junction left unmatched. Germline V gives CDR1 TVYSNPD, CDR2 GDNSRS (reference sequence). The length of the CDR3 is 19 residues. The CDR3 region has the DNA TGTGCCTTTAGTGGTTCCTACATGCGATACTTTTCGTACGCTGATAAACTCATCTTT. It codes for CAFSGSYMRYFSYADKLIF.

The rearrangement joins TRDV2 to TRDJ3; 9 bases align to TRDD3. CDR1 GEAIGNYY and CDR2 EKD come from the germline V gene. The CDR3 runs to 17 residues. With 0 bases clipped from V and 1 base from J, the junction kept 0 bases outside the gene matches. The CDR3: CACDTTGGSWDTRQMFF. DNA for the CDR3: TGTGCCTGTGACACCACTGGGGGATCCTGGGACACCCGACAGATGTTTTTC.

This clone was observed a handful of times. The CDR3 loop reads CAARVGAFPSRTGPYRPDKLIF. CDR3 nucleotide sequence: TGTGCAGCTCGGGTAGGGGCCTTCCCGTCACGTACTGGGCCCTACCGCCCCGATAAACTCATCTTT. The chain uses TRAV29/DV5 and TRDJ1; D tentatively fits TRDD2 or TRDD3 (6 bases each). The CDR3 has 22 residues. Germline CDR1 reads NSMFDY; CDR2 reads ISSIKDK. V dropped 5 bases and J dropped 3 bases, with 41 bases sitting between them.

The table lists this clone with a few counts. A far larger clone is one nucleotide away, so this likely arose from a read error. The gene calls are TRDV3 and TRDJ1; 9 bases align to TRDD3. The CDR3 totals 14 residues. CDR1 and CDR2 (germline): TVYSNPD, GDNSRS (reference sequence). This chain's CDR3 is CAFSLGETTDKPIF. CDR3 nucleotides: TGTGCCTTTTCACTGGGGGAGACCACCGATAAACCCATCTTT.

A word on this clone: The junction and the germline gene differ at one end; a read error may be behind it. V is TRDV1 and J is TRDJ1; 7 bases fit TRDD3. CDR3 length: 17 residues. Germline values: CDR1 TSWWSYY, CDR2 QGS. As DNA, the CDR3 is TGTGCCCTTGGGGAACTCGTCCTGAGTTCCGGAGGGGATAACCTCATCTTT. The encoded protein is CALGELVLSSGGDNLIF.

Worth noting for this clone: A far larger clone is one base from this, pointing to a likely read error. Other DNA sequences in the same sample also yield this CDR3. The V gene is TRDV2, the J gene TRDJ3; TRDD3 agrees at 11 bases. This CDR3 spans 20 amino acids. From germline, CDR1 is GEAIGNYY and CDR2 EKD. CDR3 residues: CACDTVGDTGSSWDTRQMFF. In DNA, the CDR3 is TGCGCCTGTGACACCGTGGGGGATACGGGCAGCTCCTGGGACACCCGACAGATGTTTTTC.

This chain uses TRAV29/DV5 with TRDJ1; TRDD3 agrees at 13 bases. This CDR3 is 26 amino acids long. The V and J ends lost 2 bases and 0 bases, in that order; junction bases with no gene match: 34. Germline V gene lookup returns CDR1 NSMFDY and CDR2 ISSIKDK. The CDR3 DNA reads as TGTGCAGCAAGACCTCCGAAGGCAGGGCCGAATGACTGGGGGATACGGTTTCTCCCGGACACCGATAAACTCATCTTT. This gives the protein CAARPPKAGPNDWGIRFLPDTDKLIF.

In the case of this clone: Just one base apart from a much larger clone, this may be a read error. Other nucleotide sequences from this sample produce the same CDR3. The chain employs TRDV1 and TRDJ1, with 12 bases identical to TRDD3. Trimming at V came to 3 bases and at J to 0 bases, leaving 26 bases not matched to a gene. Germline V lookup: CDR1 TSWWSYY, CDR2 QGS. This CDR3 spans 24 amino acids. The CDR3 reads CALGERSVLFGVLGDTPYTDKLIF. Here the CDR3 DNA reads TGTGCTCTTGGGGAGCGAAGTGTCCTATTTGGGGTGCTGGGGGATACGCCGTACACCGATAAACTCATCTTT.

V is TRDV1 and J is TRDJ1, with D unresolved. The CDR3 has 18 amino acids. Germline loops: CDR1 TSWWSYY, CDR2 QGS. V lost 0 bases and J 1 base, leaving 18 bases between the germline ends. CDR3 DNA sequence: TGTGCTCTTGGGGAACTCTCCCACTCTACTCGGCGCACCGATAAACTCATCTTT. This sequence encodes CALGELSHSTRRTDKLIF.

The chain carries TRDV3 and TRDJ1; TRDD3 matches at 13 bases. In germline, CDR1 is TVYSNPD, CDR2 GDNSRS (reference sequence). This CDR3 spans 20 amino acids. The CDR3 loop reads CAFQHTYSYWGIRKNDKLIF. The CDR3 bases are TGTGCATTTCAACATACGTACTCGTACTGGGGGATACGCAAGAACGATAAACTCATCTTT.

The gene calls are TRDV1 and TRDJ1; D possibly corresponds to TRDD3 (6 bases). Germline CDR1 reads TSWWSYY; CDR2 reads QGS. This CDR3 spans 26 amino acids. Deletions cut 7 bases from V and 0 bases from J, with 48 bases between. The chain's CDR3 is CALVKGLFYWAQQTALDFDYTDKLIF. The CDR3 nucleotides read TGTGCTCTTGTGAAGGGTCTTTTTTACTGGGCCCAGCAAACCGCTTTAGATTTTGATTACACCGATAAACTCATCTTT.

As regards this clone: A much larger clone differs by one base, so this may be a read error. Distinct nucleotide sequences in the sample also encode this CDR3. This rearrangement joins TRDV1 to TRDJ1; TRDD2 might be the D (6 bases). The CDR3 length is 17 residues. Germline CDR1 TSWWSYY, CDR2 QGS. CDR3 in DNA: TGTGCTCTTGAGGGACGACCTTCCCGGAGGTACACCGACAAACTCATCTTT. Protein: CALEGRPSRRYTDKLIF.

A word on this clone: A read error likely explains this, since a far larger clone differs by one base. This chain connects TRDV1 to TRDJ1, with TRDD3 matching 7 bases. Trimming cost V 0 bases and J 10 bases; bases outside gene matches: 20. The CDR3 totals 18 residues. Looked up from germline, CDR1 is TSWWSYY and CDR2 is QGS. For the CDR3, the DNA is TGTGCTCTTGGGGAACTAGCTCTTACAGTACTGGGGAGGGGTATACTCATCTTT. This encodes CALGELALTVLGRGILIF.